What follows describes a single T cell receptor (beta chain). This clone's antigen is unknown. The junction shows a germline mismatch at one end, possibly a read error. The donors were patients who had localized lung adenocarcinoma, which is a subtype of non-small cell lung cancer. Samples were obtained from the centers of localized lung adenocarcinomas. For TCR repertoire analysis, CD8+ T cells from tumor tissue were profiled apart from CD4+ T cells. This sample was included in a study of CD4 and CD8 cells across lung adenocarcinoma regions (dated 2018 in TCRdb). About the investigation overall: The study examined intratumor heterogeneity of the T cell receptor repertoire by comparing tumor centers with tumor margins.

As encoded in the germline V gene, CDR1 is MNHNS while CDR2 is SASEGT. Including cysteine and phenylalanine, the CDR3 has 15 amino acids. Only the CDR3 DNA is retained, 45 bases long and in frame from the first base. Library preparation employed PCR. Reads for this sample came from a HiSeq X Ten. The public sequencing data were trimmed at Q25 with fastp and processed into clonotypes with MiXCR by TCRdb, which kept only in-frame beta chains. Rows with one shared CDR3 protein collapse into an entry with the most common genes and DNA. In this sample the table shows 10,000 to 15,000 distinct CDR3 sequences, approximately 50% of which occur a single time. 25% to 35% of the sample is held by the ten biggest clonotypes.

The chain is made from TRBV6-1 and TRBJ2-1; 6 matching bases give a weak D call of TRBD2. The sequence was obtained from a female donor with lung adenocarcinoma. The CD4 and CD8 labels of this study may be unreliable. Sequences were obtained from CD8+ T cells from the center of a lung tumor. Read against the paper, the sample's cell subset or site label means: tumor center region. This receptor has the CDR3 CASRLPGASANAQFF. At the DNA level, the sequence is TGTGCCAGCAGACTCCCCGGTGCTAGCGCAAATGCGCAGTTCTTC.